The T cell receptor beta chain under discussion was sequenced for a study of T cell responses to AZD1222 COVID-19 vaccine. This clone has only a few counts. Sequenced by immunoSEQ multiplex PCR; TCRdb stores in-frame clones only, minus some. This sample yields 65,000 to 80,000 clones, of which 83% are seen a single time; 1.3% belongs to the top ten. The sequence was collected from an adult who received the AZD1222 COVID-19 vaccine. The input for sequencing was peripheral blood, taken 28 days after the second AZD1222 dose.

This CDR3 is CASSSKGPLYGYTF. The CDR3 DNA reads as TGTGCCAGCAGTTCCAAGGGACCCCTCTATGGCTACACCTTC. V gene TRBV28 combines with J gene TRBJ1-2; D might be TRBD1 (5 bases). Germline assignment: CDR1 MDHEN and CDR2 SYDVKM. This CDR3 region has 14 residues. V was shortened by 4 bases and J by 4 bases, with 13 bases between the two germline ends.